This T cell receptor (beta chain) derives from a study of blood T cell repertoires in COVID-19. Study details: Sites in the United States, Italy and Spain provided acute and convalescent COVID-19 samples. From T cells, B-cell-depleted T cells, or PBMCs came the material, which was cDNA or gDNA.

Authors' data handling: The authors estimated nucleated cell counts from reference gene primer amplification. Profiling relied on immunoSEQ multiplex PCR, and the TCRdb table lists in-frame clones only, not all of them. The V and J calls and clone size are taken from that table; D and trimming were inferred from the DNA. The sample yields over 200,000 clones, around four fifths seen once. From germline, CDR1 is GTSNPN and CDR2 SVGIG (reference sequence). The V and J ends lost 1 base and 7 bases, in that order; junction bases with no gene match: 10. This CDR3 has 15 residues. This clonotype originated in a man older than 75 with acute or convalescent COVID-19. The chain has TRBV30 and TRBJ1-2; 9 bases agree with TRBD1. Material for sequencing was peripheral blood. CDR3 nucleotide sequence: TGTGCCTGGAGTGCGACGGGACAGGGAAGAATTGGCTACACCTTC. It translates to CAWSATGQGRIGYTF.